Here is one T cell receptor (beta chain) with its context. The antigen remains unidentified. Amplified material comprised TCR beta CDR3 regions derived from RNA transcripts. HTBI-primed first-round RT-PCR preceded second-round multiplex PCR. TCRdb reanalysed the multiplex PCR reads using MiXCR and keeps one entry per CDR3 protein. The table shows 350,000 or so distinct CDR3 sequences, with roughly a sixth occurring only once. The entry originates in a study of Graves' ophthalmopathy and Graves' hyperthyroidism. Study at large: At initial diagnosis, peripheral blood was obtained, and this preceded any treatment. General study findings and limits: Most expanded clonotypes in thyroid above 0.001 frequency also showed up in blood. Prediction of ophthalmopathy progression reached around 70% sensitivity and approximately 75% specificity. Discriminating ophthalmopathy from stable hyperthyroidism, a 13-signature model attained a sensitivity of 87.88% and a specificity of 81.08%.

Germline values: CDR1 MDHEN, CDR2 SYDVKM. Trimming stripped 4 bases from V and 1 base from J, with 26 bases between. The CDR3 is 20 amino acids. This chain connects TRBV28 to TRBJ1-5; D ambiguous. This TCR was sampled from an adult man with Graves' ophthalmopathy. The source material was peripheral blood. The DNA of the CDR3 is TGTGCCAGCAGTTCAGACCGGAGACGCTGGATCGAAAGGAGCAATCAGCCCCAGCATTTT. This gives the protein CASSSDRRRWIERSNQPQHF.